Each of the 8 T cell receptor beta chains below was sequenced from the same sample in a study of HIV-infected patients and healthy controls. TCRdb reanalysed the 5' RACE reads using MiXCR and keeps one entry per CDR3 protein. The sample consists of about 67,000 distinct CDR3 sequences, about a sixth of them appearing once. Sequenced material: CD4+ T cells from blood. These receptors originate from a human donor in good health.

This clonotype was observed at least ten times. This sequence joins TRBV5-1 and TRBJ1-6; TRBD1 agrees at 8 bases. The CDR3 is made up of 15 amino acids. V lost 4 bases and J lost 9; bases outside the gene matches: 9. In germline, CDR1 is SGHRS, CDR2 YFSETQ. The CDR3 DNA follows: TGCGCCAGCAGCCCATCGGGACAGGATCGTTCACCCCTCCACTTT. Its protein product is CASSPSGQDRSPLHF.

This clonotype was counted many times. This rearrangement joins TRBV10-3 to TRBJ2-5, with TRBD1 identical over 7 bases. The CDR3 is made up of 13 amino acids. The V gene end was trimmed by 10 bases and the J gene end by 0 bases; junction bases not matched to a gene: 5. CDR1 is ENHRY, CDR2 SYGVKD, per germline. CDR3 in DNA: TGTGCCACTGGGGACAGAAACCAAGAGACCCAGTACTTC. Residues: CATGDRNQETQYF.

The chain carries TRBV4-3 and TRBJ2-3; TRBD1 aligns across 8 bases. The CDR3 runs 16 residues. CDR1 and CDR2 from the germline V gene are LGHNA and YSLEER. The V segment lost 1 base and the J segment 0 bases; nucleotides outside the gene matches: 3. CDR3 sequence: CASSQVHRGSTDTQYF. CDR3 DNA sequence: TGCGCCAGCAGCCAAGTCCACAGGGGGAGCACAGATACGCAGTATTTT.

V gene TRBV5-8 combines with J gene TRBJ2-6; D perhaps matches TRBD2 (5 bases). The CDR3 contains 18 residues. V was shortened by 0 bases and J by 0 bases, with 13 bases between the two germline ends. Germline V gives CDR1 SGHTS, CDR2 YDEGEE. For the CDR3, the DNA is TGTGCCAGCAGCTTGGGGACTTTACCAACCTCTGGGGCCAACGTCCTGACTTTC. Its protein is CASSLGTLPTSGANVLTF.

There are many counts of this clonotype. V is TRBV18 and J is TRBJ1-6; 7 bases agree with TRBD1. The germline V gene encodes CDR1 KGHSH and CDR2 LQKENI. The CDR3 extends over 13 amino acids. With V trimmed by 6 bases and J by 8 bases, 4 bases remained unmatched. The CDR3 region is CASSTGEDSPLHF. The CDR3, as DNA: TGTGCCAGCTCTACAGGGGAGGATTCACCCCTCCACTTT.

The chain employs TRBV7-9 and TRBJ1-4; weak D call: TRBD1 (6 bases). CDR3 length: 14 residues. The germline V gene has CDR1 SEHNR and CDR2 FQNEAQ (reference sequence). V lost 4 bases to trimming and J lost 5 bases, with 11 bases between them. The DNA of the CDR3 is TGTGCCAGCAGCTCGCAAGGACAGAATGAAAAACTGTTTTTT. Protein sequence: CASSSQGQNEKLFF. The whole variable domain, filled in from reference TRBV7-9 and TRBJ1-4, reads DTGVSQNPRHKITKRGQNVTFRCDPISEHNRLYWYRQTLGQGPEFLTYFQNEAQLEKSRLLSDRFSAERPKGSFSTLEIQRTEQGDSAMYLCASSSQGQNEKLFFGSGTQLSVL.

At least ten counts were recorded for this clonotype. In DNA form, the CDR3 reads TGTGCCAGCTCACCATCTCACAGCCAAGAGACCCAGTACTTC. This codes for CASSPSHSQETQYF. The chain links TRBV18 to TRBJ2-5; D gene ambiguous. Trimming cost V 2 bases and J 1 base, with 8 bases left between them. The CDR3 length is 14 residues. Germline V lookup: CDR1 KGHSH, CDR2 LQKENI.

This clonotype was seen a handful of times. The chain carries TRBV5-1 and TRBJ1-4, with TRBD1 identical over 7 bases. This CDR3 has 15 residues. The V and J ends lost 0 bases and 7 bases, in that order; junction bases with no gene match: 6. Germline-derived CDR1 and CDR2 are SGHRS and YFSETQ. This CDR3 reads CASSLGRQGGEKLFF. The CDR3 coding sequence is TGCGCCAGCAGCTTGGGAAGACAGGGTGGTGAAAAACTGTTTTTT.